This entry features one T cell receptor beta chain sequence. Its antigen is unknown. This sample was included in a study of CD8+ T cells in alopecia areata. The study, taken as a whole, reports: Normal skin's resident alphabeta T cells are also sequenced in scalp samples. Alopecia totalis/universalis scalp especially showed more expanded CD8+ clones than normal scalp.

Cell sorting on a FACSAria was used to separate CD4+ and CD8+ T cells from the PBMCs. As the sequencing template, cDNA was produced by extracting RNA and reverse transcribing it. Method: immunoSEQ multiplex PCR; TCRdb's copy keeps in-frame clones and lacks some. The data contain 110,000 or so clones, roughly 55% of them singletons. Germline V gives CDR1 MNHNS, CDR2 SASEGT. The ends were cut back, 1 base at V and 3 bases at J, with 9 bases in the middle. The CDR3 contains 15 residues. This chain connects TRBV6-1 to TRBJ2-2, with a tentative D call TRBD1 (6 bases). The receptor comes from a human donor with alopecia areata. Sequenced input: NKG2D-low CD8+ T cells sorted from blood. DNA of the CDR3: TGTGCCAGCAGTGAAGGGACAGCTTACACCGGGGAGCTGTTTTTT. Protein: CASSEGTAYTGELFF.